Following are 20 T cell receptor beta chains from one sample sequenced in a study of blood T cell repertoires in COVID-19. Here immunoSEQ multiplex PCR was the method, and the copy in TCRdb shows in-frame clones only, minus some. The sample gives about 200,000 clones, about 86% of which show up once; 9.5% to 13% is in the top ten. The source material was peripheral blood. The source is a woman aged 50 to 60 with COVID-19, enrolled during active disease.

This clone has only one observation. CDR3: CASSYSTVNYEQYF. In DNA, the CDR3 is TGTGCCAGCAGTTACTCGACAGTCAACTACGAGCAGTACTTC. This chain connects TRBV6-2 or TRBV6-3 to TRBJ2-7; D may be TRBD1 (5 bases). This CDR3 contains 14 residues. Trimming removed 0 bases from V and 3 bases from J, with 9 bases in between. CDR1 is MNHEY, CDR2 SVGEGT, per germline.

The V call is TRBV19, the J call TRBJ1-5, with D possibly TRBD1 on 5 matching bases. Looked up from germline, CDR1 is LNHDA and CDR2 is SQIVND (reference sequence). The CDR3 consists of 15 residues. Trimming took 4 bases from V and 0 from J, leaving 10 bases between them. CDR3 sequence: CASSTFDSSNQPQHF. The CDR3 DNA reads as TGTGCCAGTAGTACGTTCGACAGTAGCAATCAGCCCCAGCATTTT. The variable domain in full, with the rest retrieved from reference TRBV19 and TRBJ1-5, is DGGITQSPKYLFRKEGQNVTLSCEQNLNHDAMYWYRQDPGQGLRLIYYSQIVNDFQKGDIAEGYSVSREKKESFPLTVTSAQKNPTAFYLCASSTFDSSNQPQHFGDGTRLSIL.

This rearrangement joins TRBV7-3 to TRBJ1-1; 7 nucleotides line up with TRBD1. With 5 bases clipped from V and 11 bases from J, the junction kept 8 bases outside the gene matches. Germline assignment: CDR1 SGHTA and CDR2 FQGTGA. The CDR3 consists of 12 residues. The chain's CDR3 is CASSIPTGPAFF. DNA for the CDR3: TGTGCCAGCAGCATTCCGACAGGGCCCGCTTTCTTT.

This clone appeared a single time. The rearrangement uses TRBV30 and TRBJ1-6; D perhaps matches TRBD1 (6 bases). V shed 4 bases and J shed 7 bases, with 20 bases lying between them. The CDR3 contains 16 residues. Germline loops: CDR1 GTSNPN, CDR2 SVGIG (reference sequence). As DNA, the CDR3 is TGTGCCTGGATTACTTCTGGCGGGGGGCGAAATTCACCCCTCCACTTT. Amino acids: CAWITSGGGRNSPLHF.

The table lists this clone with a count of one. The V gene is TRBV6-2 or TRBV6-3, the J gene TRBJ2-3; 12 nucleotides agree with TRBD2. J lost 0 bases, V lost 5 bases, and 9 bases had no gene match. CDR3 size: 18 residues. Germline V CDR1 and CDR2: MNHEY, SVGEGT. CDR3 nucleotide sequence: TGTGCCAGCAGTCCCACTAGCGGGGGGCCTACTAGCACAGATACGCAGTATTTT. It encodes CASSPTSGGPTSTDTQYF.

This sequence joins TRBV9 and TRBJ1-2; 7 nucleotides line up with TRBD1. The CDR3 is 15 amino acids. Per the germline V gene, CDR1 is SGDLS and CDR2 is YYNGEE. Trimming took 4 bases from V and 2 from J; bases not matched to a gene: 8. The CDR3 nucleotides are TGTGCCAGCAGCCCCTTGCGACAGGGAAACTATGGCTACACCTTC. This encodes CASSPLRQGNYGYTF. The variable domain in full, completed from reference TRBV9 and TRBJ1-2, reads DSGVTQTPKHLITATGQRVTLRCSPRSGDLSVYWYQQSLDQGLQFLIQYYNGEERAKGNILERFSAQQFPDLHSELNLSSLELGDSALYFCASSPLRQGNYGYTFGSGTRLTVV.

The V gene is TRBV24-1, the J gene TRBJ1-5; no reliable D call. The V and J ends lost 7 bases and 6 bases respectively, with 15 bases between them. The CDR3 is made up of 14 amino acids. Germline V gives CDR1 KGHDR, CDR2 SFDVKD. The DNA of the CDR3 is TGTGCCACCAGCGCGAGCCATACGGGTCAGCCCCAGCATTTT. Translation gives CATSASHTGQPQHF.

This clone appeared once. J is TRBJ2-1 and V is TRBV30, with no clear D. CDR3 length: 15 amino acids. V dropped 0 bases and J dropped 0 bases, with 9 bases sitting between them. Germline-derived CDR1 and CDR2 are GTSNPN and SVGIG (reference sequence). The CDR3 region is CAWSVWPRSYNEQFF. In DNA form, the CDR3 reads TGTGCCTGGAGTGTATGGCCCCGCTCCTACAATGAGCAGTTCTTC. Drawing the rest from reference TRBV30 and TRBJ2-1, the complete variable domain is SQTIHQWPATLVQPVGSPLSLECTVEGTSNPNLYWYRQAAGRGLQLLFYSVGIGQISSEVPQNLSASRPQDRQFILSSKKLLLSDSGFYLCAWSVWPRSYNEQFFGPGTRLTVL.

V gene TRBV7-9 combines with J gene TRBJ1-4; no reliable D call. This CDR3 has 15 amino acids. The V and J ends lost 2 bases and 5 bases respectively, with 12 bases between them. Per the germline V gene, CDR1 is SEHNR and CDR2 is FQNEAQ (reference sequence). DNA of the CDR3: TGTGCCAGCAGCTTATCTAATCAGGCCAATGAAAAACTGTTTTTT. Amino acids: CASSLSNQANEKLFF.

This clone has just one count. The chain carries TRBV27 and TRBJ2-3; D is unresolved. CDR1 is MNHEY and CDR2 is SMNVEV in the germline V gene (reference sequence). There are 12 residues in the CDR3. Trimming took off 4 bases at V and 2 bases at J, with 4 bases between the two ends. The CDR3 DNA follows: TGTGCCAGCAGTTCCCACACAGATACGCAGTATTTT. This sequence encodes CASSSHTDTQYF.

This chain joins TRBV10-2 and TRBJ2-1; D possibly corresponds to TRBD1 (5 bases). V was cut by 5 bases and J by 13 bases, with 18 bases left in between. The germline gives CDR1 WSHSY, CDR2 SAAADI. CDR3 size: 13 residues. The CDR3 region has the DNA TGCGCCAGCAGTAGGGGCCCCTCGCCCCCCCAGTTCTTC. Its protein product is CASSRGPSPPQFF.

J is TRBJ1-5 and V is TRBV18, with D hard to call. The germline V gene has CDR1 KGHSH and CDR2 LQKENI. Trimming removed 3 bases at V and 6 bases at J, with 12 bases between. The CDR3 spans 14 residues. This CDR3 reads CASSPPGALQPQHF. CDR3 nucleotide sequence: TGTGCCAGCTCACCCCCGGGAGCTCTTCAGCCCCAGCATTTT.

This clone was counted once. The chain is built from TRBV10-3 and TRBJ2-7; D is possibly TRBD1 (6 bases). CDR3 length: 11 amino acids. V was cut by 11 bases and J by 5 bases, with 13 bases left in between. Germline lookup yields CDR1 ENHRY and CDR2 SYGVKD. The CDR3 sequence is CASQQGNEQYV. The CDR3 DNA reads TGTGCCTCCCAGCAGGGGAACGAGCAGTACGTC.

The chain combines TRBV2 with TRBJ2-1; weak D call: TRBD2 (6 bases). Trimming took off 8 bases at V and 7 bases at J, with 15 bases between the two ends. Per the germline V gene, CDR1 is SNHLY and CDR2 is FYNNEI. This CDR3 has 13 amino acids. The CDR3 here is CASRLSGDNEQFF. In DNA, the CDR3 is TGTGCCAGCCGGCTCTCGGGGGATAATGAGCAGTTCTTC.

V gene TRBV7-2 combines with J gene TRBJ2-1, with D tentatively TRBD2 (6 bases). Germline V gene lookup returns CDR1 SGHTA and CDR2 FQGNSA. The CDR3 totals 14 residues. The germline V and J ends were trimmed by 5 bases and 7 bases, with 15 bases remaining between them. CDR3 coding DNA: TGTGCCAGCAGCCTCGGTGGGGGGTGGAATGAGCAGTTCTTC. Translating it yields CASSLGGGWNEQFF.

The chain links TRBV30 to TRBJ2-3, with a possible D match to TRBD2 (6 bases). V dropped 5 bases and J dropped 0 bases, with 18 bases sitting between them. Germline V CDR1 and CDR2: GTSNPN, SVGIG (reference sequence). CDR3 length: 16 amino acids. DNA for the CDR3: TGTGCCTGGGGAGGGTATAGCGGCCCTAGCACAGATACGCAGTATTTT. Amino acids: CAWGGYSGPSTDTQYF. The complete variable domain, with remaining parts taken from reference TRBV30 and TRBJ2-3, reads SQTIHQWPATLVQPVGSPLSLECTVEGTSNPNLYWYRQAAGRGLQLLFYSVGIGQISSEVPQNLSASRPQDRQFILSSKKLLLSDSGFYLCAWGGYSGPSTDTQYFGPGTRLTVL.

This clone was seen once. The chain recombines TRBV15 with TRBJ1-4, with D tentatively TRBD1 (6 bases). The CDR3 has 14 residues. V gave up 0 bases and J gave up 8 bases, with 10 bases separating them. The germline V gene encodes CDR1 LNHNV and CDR2 YYDKDF (reference sequence). CDR3 in amino acids: CATSRDTGSEKLFF. Written as DNA, the CDR3 is TGTGCCACCAGCAGAGATACAGGGTCCGAAAAACTGTTTTTT.

J is TRBJ2-7 and V is TRBV28, with D possibly being TRBD2 (6 bases). V was pared by 5 bases and J by 0 bases, with 14 bases between. The CDR3 covers 15 residues. Germline CDR1 is MDHEN and CDR2 is SYDVKM. CDR3 sequence: CASSTTSIGSYEQYV. The DNA of the CDR3 is TGTGCCAGCAGTACCACTAGCATTGGCTCCTACGAGCAGTACGTC.

The V call is TRBV9, the J call TRBJ2-7; D is ambiguous. Looked up from germline, CDR1 is SGDLS and CDR2 is YYNGEE. V was shortened by 4 bases and J by 1 base, with 9 bases between the two germline ends. The CDR3 runs to 13 residues. The chain's CDR3 is CASSISGSYEQYF. In DNA form, the CDR3 reads TGTGCCAGCAGCATATCCGGGTCCTACGAGCAGTACTTC.

The chain joins TRBV10-3 to TRBJ2-3, with 8 positions matching TRBD2. Per germline, CDR1 ENHRY and CDR2 SYGVKD. The CDR3 totals 14 residues. Trimming removed 2 bases from V and 6 bases from J; junction bases left unmatched: 4. In DNA, the CDR3 is TGTGCCATCAGTGAGGGAGGCGGGGGGGATACGCAGTATTTT. This translates into CAISEGGGGDTQYF.